This T cell receptor beta chain derives from a study of T-cell reconstitution after alpha-beta-depleted transplantation in children. Study-wide results and caveats: T-cell counts and diversity were attributed mostly to newly produced T cells one year after transplant. By about two months after transplant, alpha-beta T cells reportedly arose from several hundred graft clones that had expanded.

The sample holds many counts of this clonotype. The antigen is not known. Preparation of the TCRbeta library involved a method that used unique molecular identifiers. TCRdb reanalysed the PCR reads using MiXCR and keeps one entry per CDR3 protein. The profile shows over 150,000 distinct CDR3 sequences, approximately 6.9% of them singletons. The CDR3 covers 15 residues. Germline V gives CDR1 SGHRS, CDR2 YFSETQ. V was clipped by 4 bases and J by 6 bases; unmatched bases: 9. V and J are TRBV5-1 and TRBJ2-1; 8 nucleotides agree with TRBD1. The sample was PBMCs, taken before TCRalphabeta/CD19-depleted stem cell transplant. The clonotype was recovered from a boy aged 2-9 years with acute lymphoblastic leukemia, due to receive a stem cell transplant. CDR3 sequence: CASSLEPTGGNEQFF. CDR3 sequence (DNA): TGCGCCAGCAGCCTCGAACCCACAGGGGGCAATGAGCAGTTCTTC.